This T cell receptor (beta chain) was identified in a study of memory CD4+ T cells and cytomegalovirus serostatus (dated by TCRdb to about 2019). Some background on the complete study: A total of about 33 healthy Belgian adults, of whom 9 were CMV seropositive and 24 were CMV seronegative, were included in the cohort. To replicate a published TCR-based CMV serostatus classifier, the researchers sequenced the CD4+ memory TCRbeta repertoires of a Belgian cohort whose cytomegalovirus serostatus was known. Study-wide findings and limitations: On the Belgian cohort, the classifier built on the original framework reached a median bootstrapped AUC of roughly 0.96, with a 95% CI of 0.76-1.00. For predicting CMV serostatus, the median bootstrapped AUC was roughly 0.96 using the original framework and about 0.9 using a US-trained random forest. The results were interpreted as suggesting that the CMV-associated TCR signature is mostly present in the CD4+ memory repertoire. Only CD4+CD45RO+ memory cells were sequenced, unlike the original study, which covered naive and memory CD4+ and CD8+ populations. Among the 150 or so previously reported CMV-associated TCRbeta sequences, 67 showed up in the CD4+ memory repertoires, with each one found in between one and five individuals.

Details on this clone: Its antigen is unknown. One base away there is no much larger clone; base qualities are not given.

Single viable CD3+CD4+CD8-CD45RO+ cells were sorted as memory CD4+ T cells on a FACSAria II. CMV serostatus was assessed using a Roche Elecsys assay, by which serum IgG against CMV pp150, pp28, p38 and p52 was detected. After the samples were thawed, total CD4+ T cells were enriched through positive selection using CD4 magnetic microbeads. The samples came from a separate study whose specific focus was interrogating the CD4+ T cell memory repertoire. Peripheral blood mononuclear cells were isolated and cryopreserved according to standard operating procedures, and serum was kept at -80 degrees C. CD3-PerCP (BW264/56), CD4-APC (RPA-T4), CD45RO-PE (UCHT1) and CD8-Pacific Orange (3B5) antibodies were used for staining, and non-viable cells were excluded with Sytox blue. At the junction V is shortened by 5 bases and J by 7 bases, with 14 bases in between. The CDR3, from cysteine to phenylalanine, totals 12 residues. The CDR3 DNA has 36 bases and is translated from base 1. Via the germline V gene, CDR1 is SQVTM and CDR2 ANQGSEA.

The Quick-DNA Microprep Kit was used to extract genomic DNA from the sorted cells. TCRbeta DNA was amplified with the immunoSEQ hsTCRbeta kit following the manufacturer's protocol. An Illumina MiSeq instrument was used to sequence the TCRbeta libraries. From the authors' description of their analysis: After out-of-frame sequences were removed, under 2.5 million distinct TCRbeta sequences remained, averaging around 61,000 per individual. Each individual was scored using the number of approximately 160 previously reported CMV-associated TCRbeta sequences that the individual carried and the total number of productive distinct TCRbeta sequences. A beta-binomial model was reimplemented in Python, and random forests from scikit-learn, run with default parameters, were trained on data from the US cohort. Classifier performance on the Belgian cohort was reported as the median AUC with percentile confidence intervals calculated over 10,000 bootstrap iterations. TCRdb obtained this table from immuneACCESS and retained in-frame rearrangements with V and J assigned. These tables miss some clones; where compared with another copy, unresolved V genes account for less than half of the shortfall, and the remainder is unexplained. D and trimming come from the DNA, and the V and J calls and clone size come from that table. Here the sample has tens of thousands of clones; less than 85% occur a single time. The biggest ten clones account for about 1.9% of the sample.

The source is an adult in good health and CMV-seronegative. The receptor chain draws on TRBV29-1 and TRBJ1-2; matching of 5 bases hints at TRBD1 as the D gene. Material for sequencing was memory CD4+ T cells from blood. CDR3 region: CSVHQGVAGYTF. The nucleotides read TGCAGCGTTCATCAGGGAGTGGCTGGCTACACCTTC.